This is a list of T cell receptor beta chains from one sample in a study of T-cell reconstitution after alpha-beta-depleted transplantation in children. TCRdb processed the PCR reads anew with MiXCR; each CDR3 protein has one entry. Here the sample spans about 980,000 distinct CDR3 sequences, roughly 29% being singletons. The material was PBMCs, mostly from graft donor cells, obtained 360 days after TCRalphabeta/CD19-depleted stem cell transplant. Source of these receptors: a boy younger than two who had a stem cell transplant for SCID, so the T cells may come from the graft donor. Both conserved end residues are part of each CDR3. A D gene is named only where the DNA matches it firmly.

CASSPQQNTNPYNEQFF	-	17	TRBV9	TRBJ2-1
CASSSSVTFGEQFF	-	14	TRBV7-8	TRBJ2-1
CASSSWGQETQYF	-	13	TRBV6-5	TRBJ2-5
CASSQDLAGALSSYNEQFF	TRBD2	19	TRBV4-3	TRBJ2-1
CASSATGWTYEQYF	TRBD1	14	TRBV6-1	TRBJ2-7
CASSLWRGPGYDGYTF	TRBD1	16	TRBV7-9	TRBJ1-2
CASSTFKSGSLYEQYF	-	16	TRBV19	TRBJ2-7
CSARDPTGNFRNEQFF	-	16	TRBV20-1	TRBJ2-1
CSARRLAGQETQYF	TRBD2	14	TRBV20-1	TRBJ2-5
CSALLSGGQETQYF	-	14	TRBV20-1	TRBJ2-5
CASSYSSGGPPGELFF	TRBD2	16	TRBV6-2/TRBV6-3	TRBJ2-2
CASSRPGIPNTEAFF	-	15	TRBV4-1	TRBJ1-1
CASSRRGGGAYEQFF	TRBD2	15	TRBV5-1	TRBJ2-1
CASMDGFQETQYF	-	13	TRBV2	TRBJ2-5
CASRKRGGSPKEQYF	TRBD2	15	TRBV2	TRBJ2-7
CAISGRPGPQETQYF	-	15	TRBV10-3	TRBJ2-5
CASSLVLLLGVGGNQPQHF	-	19	TRBV7-6	TRBJ1-5
CASRFRQGYNEQFF	TRBD1	14	TRBV11-2	TRBJ2-1
CASSLGLTGRTDTQYF	-	16	TRBV5-1	TRBJ2-3
CASSHGQGLYQPQHF	TRBD1	15	TRBV7-8	TRBJ1-5
CASSWRGASGGADTQYF	-	17	TRBV21-1	TRBJ2-3
CAAGRGAIDEQFF	-	13	TRBV24-1	TRBJ2-1
CAISVIGHGSYEQYF	-	15	TRBV10-3	TRBJ2-7
CASSLIGQFYEQYF	-	14	TRBV28	TRBJ2-7
CASSVQRPDTQYF	-	13	TRBV7-2	TRBJ2-3
CSAPEGRHSNQPQHF	-	15	TRBV20-1	TRBJ1-5
CASSHPGTGGNEQFF	TRBD1	15	TRBV4-3	TRBJ2-1
CASSLGSGVNTEAFF	-	15	TRBV12-3/TRBV12-4	TRBJ1-1
CASSLEGLAGRQTQYF	TRBD2	16	TRBV7-2	TRBJ2-5
CASSSGTGRQETQYF	TRBD1	15	TRBV5-1	TRBJ2-5
CASSLQGAPSETQYF	TRBD1	15	TRBV7-9	TRBJ2-5
CASLPQGPNTEAFF	TRBD1	14	TRBV6-1	TRBJ1-1